A single sample is the source of the 19 T cell receptor beta chains below, sequenced in a study of early T cells in non-severe SARS-CoV-2 infection. A single record per CDR3 protein comes from TCRdb applying MiXCR to the 5' RACE reads. Of approximately 65,000 distinct CDR3 sequences in the sample, approximately 10% were seen once. The sample in question was whole blood, obtained at baseline. These TCRs come from an adult who was a healthcare worker with PCR-confirmed SARS-CoV-2 infection or an uninfected control (not recorded which).

This clonotype came up a few times. The V gene is TRBV6-5, the J gene TRBJ1-2; TRBD1 matches 7 bases. The CDR3 runs to 18 residues. The trim removed 0 bases at V and 0 bases at J, leaving 10 bases unmatched. Germline V gives CDR1 MNHEY, CDR2 SVGAGI. CDR3 in DNA: TGTGCCAGCAGTTACTCGATGACAGGGCTGCCCGCTAACTATGGCTACACCTTC. Translation: CASSYSMTGLPANYGYTF.

The rearrangement uses TRBV20-1 and TRBJ2-1; 7 bases match TRBD2. This CDR3 spans 15 amino acids. Looked up from germline, CDR1 is DFQATT and CDR2 is SNEGSKA (reference sequence). The junction had 11 bases not matched to a gene; V was cut back by 5 bases and J by 4 bases. The CDR3 reads CSARPLAGDYNEQFF. The CDR3 DNA follows: TGCAGTGCTCGTCCCTTGGCGGGGGATTACAATGAGCAGTTCTTC.

In its sample, this clonotype was seen many times. The chain is built from TRBV20-1 and TRBJ1-5; D remains unclear. The CDR3 loop spans 13 amino acids. CDR1 is DFQATT, CDR2 SNEGSKA, per germline (reference sequence). V was trimmed by 6 bases and J by 0 bases, leaving 9 bases between them. This CDR3 reads CSAGDTSNQPQHF. The CDR3 bases are TGCAGTGCGGGAGACACTAGCAATCAGCCCCAGCATTTT.

This clonotype was found a few times. The chain is built from TRBV6-5 and TRBJ1-3; D not resolved. The V end lost 5 bases, the J end lost 4 bases, and 15 bases lay between the germline ends. Per the germline V gene, CDR1 is MNHEY and CDR2 is SVGAGI. The CDR3 totals 15 residues. In nucleotides, the CDR3 is TGTGCCAGCAGTAGCCGGCCCGCCGGAGGAAACACCATATATTTT. Encoded protein: CASSSRPAGGNTIYF.

This clonotype has ten or more counts. The chain joins TRBV2 to TRBJ2-7; 9 positions agree with TRBD2. Trimming took 7 bases from V and 12 from J; bases not matched to a gene: 13. Germline CDR1 is SNHLY and CDR2 is FYNNEI. The CDR3 runs to 13 residues. CDR3 residues: CASKDSGGSRSYF. The CDR3 coding sequence is TGTGCCAGCAAAGATAGCGGGGGTTCTCGATCGTACTTC.

This clonotype was counted ten times or more. This CDR3 reads CASSPTGRLSHEQFF. CDR3 nucleotides: TGTGCCAGCAGTCCTACGGGACGACTTTCCCATGAGCAGTTCTTC. The chain combines TRBV12-3 or TRBV12-4 with TRBJ2-1; tentatively, D is TRBD1 or TRBD2 (5 bases each). V was cut by 5 bases and J by 8 bases, with 19 bases left in between. The CDR3 length is 15 residues.

This chain connects TRBV29-1 to TRBJ2-5; the D gene is possibly TRBD1 (6 bases). Germline V gene sequence: CDR1 SQVTM, CDR2 ANQGSEA. V was clipped by 6 bases and J by 7 bases, with 15 bases between them. The CDR3 sequence is 12 residues long. The CDR3 DNA reads as TGCAGCGTCAGACGACTGGGGGCGACCCAGTACTTC. It encodes CSVRRLGATQYF.

The chain joins TRBV4-3 to TRBJ1-2, with D unclear. The V end was cut by 0 bases, the J end by 8 bases, with 16 bases between. The germline V gene has CDR1 LGHNA and CDR2 YSLEER. CDR3 length: 15 amino acids. In DNA, the CDR3 is TGCGCCAGCAGCCAAGATTCCACATGGCCGGGAGGCTACACCTTC. This gives the protein CASSQDSTWPGGYTF.

By share of the sample, this clonotype is medium-sized. The rearrangement uses TRBV27 and TRBJ2-7, with D perhaps TRBD1 (6 bases). The CDR3 consists of 14 residues. V lost 4 bases to trimming and J lost 0 bases, with 10 bases between them. Germline CDR1 is MNHEY and CDR2 is SMNVEV (reference sequence). The CDR3 reads CASSWTAPSYEQYF. The CDR3 nucleotides read TGTGCCAGCAGTTGGACAGCCCCCTCCTACGAGCAGTACTTC.

This clonotype occurred a few times. The chain links TRBV3-1 to TRBJ2-7; D is perhaps TRBD2 (6 bases). V was shortened by 4 bases and J by 7 bases, with 11 bases between the two germline ends. The CDR3 spans 12 residues. Germline assignment: CDR1 LGHDT and CDR2 YNNKEL (reference sequence). In nucleotides, the CDR3 is TGTGCCAGCAGCCCCCTCGGAGGGGAGCAGTACTTC. It encodes CASSPLGGEQYF.

This clonotype occurred a few times. The rearrangement joins TRBV4-3 to TRBJ2-1; the match to TRBD1 covers 9 bases. V lost 0 bases, J lost 4 bases, and 1 base stayed unmatched. The germline gives CDR1 LGHNA, CDR2 YSLEER. This CDR3 has 15 residues. This CDR3 is CASSQEDRGYNEQFF. DNA of the CDR3: TGCGCCAGCAGCCAAGAGGACAGGGGTTACAATGAGCAGTTCTTC.

The sample holds a few counts of this clonotype. The chain has TRBV28 and TRBJ2-3, with a possible D match to TRBD1 (6 bases). The germline gives CDR1 MDHEN, CDR2 SYDVKM. This CDR3 spans 12 amino acids. The germline V and J ends were trimmed by 5 bases and 8 bases, with 11 bases remaining between them. CDR3 in DNA: TGTGCCAGCAGTCTTGCCAGGGGTACGCAGTATTTT. It translates to CASSLARGTQYF.

This clonotype was recorded many times. The CDR3 DNA follows: TGTGCCAGCACCGGGGGGTTCCGGTACGAGCAGTACTTC. The encoded protein is CASTGGFRYEQYF. The chain joins TRBV28 to TRBJ2-7; TRBD2 matches 7 bases. There are 13 residues in the CDR3. The trim removed 7 bases at V and 4 bases at J, leaving 7 bases unmatched. The V gene's germline CDR1 is MDHEN and CDR2 SYDVKM. Full variable domain (rest looked up from reference TRBV28 and TRBJ2-7): DVKVTQSSRYLVKRTGEKVFLECVQDMDHENMFWYRQDPGLGLRLIYFSYDVKMKEKGDIPEGYSVSREKKERFSLILESASTNQTSMYLCASTGGFRYEQYFGPGTRLTVT.

The chain recombines TRBV28 with TRBJ1-1, with D possibly matching TRBD1 (6 bases). Germline-derived CDR1 and CDR2 are MDHEN and SYDVKM. The CDR3 runs 11 residues. Trimming left V 5 bases short and J 10 bases short, with 11 bases between. CDR3 in amino acids: CASSANRVAFF. CDR3 coding DNA: TGTGCCAGCAGTGCAAACAGGGTAGCTTTCTTT.

This clonotype was seen a handful of times. The rearrangement uses TRBV7-2 and TRBJ2-5, with D perhaps matching TRBD1 or TRBD2 (5 bases each). The CDR3 runs 14 residues. Germline CDR1 reads SGHTA; CDR2 reads FQGNSA. The V gene lost 5 bases and the J gene lost 1 base, with 11 bases spanning the gap. The CDR3 DNA sequence: TGTGCCAGCAGCCCCATCGGGGCCCAAGAGACCCAGTACTTC. This codes for CASSPIGAQETQYF.

This clonotype was counted a few times. The gene calls are TRBV5-1 and TRBJ1-4; D not resolved. V was cut by 4 bases and J by 0 bases, with 10 bases left in between. This CDR3 comprises 15 residues. Per the germline V gene, CDR1 is SGHRS and CDR2 is YFSETQ. The CDR3 DNA sequence: TGCGCCAGCAGCCCGAAAACCTCAACTAATGAAAAACTGTTTTTT. Protein sequence: CASSPKTSTNEKLFF.

This clonotype was observed a handful of times. The genes are TRBV6-1 and TRBJ2-2; D is perhaps TRBD1 (5 bases). CDR3 length: 15 amino acids. V lost 1 base and J lost 4, with 10 bases in between. Germline V gene lookup returns CDR1 MNHNS and CDR2 SASEGT. CDR3: CASSEEATVTGELFF. The CDR3 DNA reads TGTGCCAGCAGTGAAGAGGCGACAGTCACCGGGGAGCTGTTTTTT.

This clonotype was detected ten times or more. The chain uses TRBV19 and TRBJ1-2, with a tentative D call TRBD1 (5 bases). This CDR3 has 13 residues. Germline CDR1 is LNHDA and CDR2 is SQIVND (reference sequence). The V end lost 7 bases, the J end lost 4 bases, and 13 bases lay between the germline ends. CDR3 amino acids: CASNYQGAYGYTF. CDR3 coding DNA: TGTGCCAGTAATTACCAGGGCGCCTATGGCTACACCTTC.

There are many counts of this clonotype. The V and J genes are TRBV3-1 and TRBJ1-2, with 7 bases matching TRBD1. J lost 8 bases, V lost 0 bases, and 6 bases had no gene match. Per germline, CDR1 LGHDT and CDR2 YNNKEL (reference sequence). This CDR3 is built from 14 residues. In DNA, the CDR3 is TGTGCCAGCAGCCAAGATCAGGGGGTACTGGGCTACACCTTC. Translating it yields CASSQDQGVLGYTF.